This T cell receptor beta chain was obtained from a study of identical twins. Study results and limitations: Modelling approaches yielded underestimates of out-of-frame TCR alpha sharing between monozygotic twins.

From germline, CDR1 is SGHDT and CDR2 YYEEEE. The CDR3 has 14 residues. Trimming cost V 5 bases and J 9 bases, with 15 bases left between them. A word on this clonotype: Its antigen remains unidentified.

In every case, the donor was a healthy Caucasian. MiXCR, run by TCRdb on the 5' RACE reads, gives a single entry per CDR3 protein. The sample shows about 300,000 distinct CDR3 sequences, approximately 13% of them seen only once. The same data also went into a second study, on yellow fever vaccine responses in identical twins. This second report adds: As reported, the vaccine T cell response of twins seemed partly convergent and partly personalized.

Sequenced input: CD8+ T cells sorted from blood. The chain joins TRBV5-6 to TRBJ1-6; D not certain. The receptor was isolated from a woman aged 18-30 years in good health. CDR3 nucleotides: TGTGCCAGCAGATCCACCCCAGGAGGTTCACCCCTCCACTTT. It yields the protein CASRSTPGGSPLHF. The entire variable domain, with the rest obtained from reference TRBV5-6 and TRBJ1-6, is as follows: DAGVTQSPTHLIKTRGQQVTLRCSPKSGHDTVSWYQQALGQGPQFIFQYYEEEERQRGNFPDRFSGHQFPNYSSELNVNALLLGDSALYLCASRSTPGGSPLHFGNGTRLTVT.